This is a list of T cell receptor beta chains from one sample in a study of kidney transplant recipient with SARS-CoV-2 infection. TCRdb re-analysed the reads in MiXCR, keeping a single row per CDR3 protein. The sample holds approximately 250,000 distinct CDR3 sequences, 29% seen once. The sequencing here drew on a blood sample, taken at baseline and between days 110 and 120 from a kidney transplant recipient. Every receptor here comes from a male patient in his thirties who had COVID-19 and was a kidney transplant recipient. Some of these T cells may belong to the graft donor. Both conserved end residues are part of each CDR3. Fields, in order: D gene, J gene, V gene, clone size, CDR3 protein, CDR3 DNA. D genes are given only for firm matches. Only part of the rows carry a size: once, few, many, or a class if the clone is expanded.

D gene: .; J gene: TRBJ2-5; V gene: TRBV19; clone size: .; CDR3 protein: CASSIGRERETQYF; CDR3 DNA: TGTGCCAGTAGTATTGGACGAGAGCGAGAGACCCAGTACTTC
D gene: .; J gene: TRBJ2-7; V gene: TRBV19; clone size: .; CDR3 protein: CASSRTGAYSYEQYF; CDR3 DNA: TGTGCCAGTAGTAGGACCGGGGCGTATTCCTACGAGCAGTACTTC
D gene: TRBD2; J gene: TRBJ2-1; V gene: TRBV11-1; clone size: many; CDR3 protein: CASSLGVSGRLSSYNEQFF; CDR3 DNA: TGTGCCAGCAGCTTAGGGGTTAGCGGGAGGTTGAGCTCCTACAATGAGCAGTTCTTC
D gene: .; J gene: TRBJ1-2; V gene: TRBV4-3; clone size: many; CDR3 protein: CASSHLQGRRKTYGYTF; CDR3 DNA: TGCGCCAGCAGCCATTTGCAAGGACGTCGAAAGACCTATGGCTACACCTTC
D gene: .; J gene: TRBJ1-2; V gene: TRBV7-7; clone size: .; CDR3 protein: CASSGDYKCRKTYGYTF; CDR3 DNA: TGTGCCAGCAGCGGCGATTATAAGTGCCGAAAGACCTATGGCTACACCTTC
D gene: .; J gene: TRBJ2-7; V gene: TRBV29-1; clone size: many; CDR3 protein: CSVVSTGRSPYEQYF; CDR3 DNA: TGCAGCGTTGTATCGACAGGGAGGAGCCCCTACGAGCAGTACTTC
D gene: TRBD1; J gene: TRBJ2-4; V gene: TRBV20-1; clone size: .; CDR3 protein: CSARTGPPLNIQYF; CDR3 DNA: TGCAGTGCAAGGACAGGGCCTCCCCTAAACATTCAGTACTTC
D gene: .; J gene: TRBJ2-1; V gene: TRBV5-6; clone size: .; CDR3 protein: CASSLGLAANGQFF; CDR3 DNA: TGTGCCAGCAGCTTGGGTCTGGCAGCCAATGGGCAGTTCTTC
D gene: .; J gene: TRBJ2-1; V gene: TRBV7-9; clone size: .; CDR3 protein: CASNKDAAGEQFF; CDR3 DNA: TGTGCCAGCAACAAGGACGCAGCTGGGGAGCAGTTCTTC
D gene: .; J gene: TRBJ1-2; V gene: TRBV2; clone size: many; CDR3 protein: CASSLGGTDARNF; CDR3 DNA: TGTGCCAGCAGTTTGGGGGGGACGGACGCAAGAAACTTC
D gene: .; J gene: TRBJ1-5; V gene: TRBV6-5; clone size: many; CDR3 protein: CAHNELRGNQPQHF; CDR3 DNA: TGTGCCCATAACGAGTTAAGGGGCAATCAGCCCCAGCATTTT
D gene: .; J gene: TRBJ2-3; V gene: TRBV7-9; clone size: .; CDR3 protein: CASSLARVFPRPDTQYF; CDR3 DNA: TGTGCCAGCAGCTTAGCTAGGGTCTTTCCGCGACCAGATACGCAGTATTTT
D gene: .; J gene: TRBJ2-3; V gene: TRBV7-3; clone size: .; CDR3 protein: CASSLDWRGTQYF; CDR3 DNA: TGTGCCAGCAGCTTGGACTGGAGGGGGACGCAGTATTTT
D gene: .; J gene: TRBJ1-6; V gene: TRBV6-5; clone size: many; CDR3 protein: CASSSDETGSDSPLHF; CDR3 DNA: TGTGCCAGCAGTTCGGACGAGACAGGCTCTGATTCACCCCTCCACTTT
D gene: TRBD2; J gene: TRBJ2-1; V gene: TRBV9; clone size: once; CDR3 protein: CASSPQIGASGGYEQFF; CDR3 DNA: TGTGCCAGCAGCCCCCAAATAGGGGCTAGCGGGGGGTATGAGCAGTTCTTC
D gene: .; J gene: TRBJ2-7; V gene: TRBV20-1; clone size: many; CDR3 protein: CSAEPNLASEQYF; CDR3 DNA: TGCAGTGCCGAACCCAATTTAGCGAGCGAGCAGTACTTC
D gene: .; J gene: TRBJ1-2; V gene: TRBV19; clone size: many; CDR3 protein: CASSMPGTTSNYGYTF; CDR3 DNA: TGTGCCAGTAGTATGCCAGGGACAACCTCTAACTATGGCTACACCTTC
D gene: .; J gene: TRBJ2-1; V gene: TRBV7-9; clone size: many; CDR3 protein: CASSRIYVSSYNEQFF; CDR3 DNA: TGTGCCAGCAGCCGCATTTATGTAAGCTCCTACAATGAGCAGTTCTTC
D gene: TRBD2; J gene: TRBJ2-1; V gene: TRBV7-8; clone size: many; CDR3 protein: CASSFGLVHEQFF; CDR3 DNA: TGTGCCAGCAGCTTTGGACTAGTGCATGAGCAGTTCTTC
D gene: .; J gene: TRBJ1-1; V gene: TRBV6-2/TRBV6-3; clone size: many; CDR3 protein: CASSPRGGLNTEAFF; CDR3 DNA: TGTGCCAGCAGTCCCCGAGGGGGGCTGAACACTGAAGCTTTCTTT
D gene: .; J gene: TRBJ2-7; V gene: TRBV27; clone size: many; CDR3 protein: CASSYDSYEQYF; CDR3 DNA: TGTGCCAGCAGTTATGACAGCTACGAGCAGTACTTC
D gene: .; J gene: TRBJ2-7; V gene: TRBV27; clone size: many; CDR3 protein: CASRIQGIVSYEQYF; CDR3 DNA: TGTGCCAGCAGGATACAGGGTATAGTCTCCTACGAGCAGTACTTC
D gene: .; J gene: TRBJ2-1; V gene: TRBV19; clone size: .; CDR3 protein: CASSIGTANEQFF; CDR3 DNA: TGTGCCAGTAGTATAGGGACTGCCAATGAGCAGTTCTTC
D gene: .; J gene: TRBJ2-7; V gene: TRBV7-9; clone size: many; CDR3 protein: CASKSSYEQYF; CDR3 DNA: TGTGCCAGCAAAAGCTCCTACGAGCAGTACTTC
D gene: .; J gene: TRBJ1-3; V gene: TRBV6-5; clone size: many; CDR3 protein: CASSYSSPGNTIYF; CDR3 DNA: TGTGCCAGCAGTTACTCGTCACCTGGAAACACCATATATTTT
D gene: .; J gene: TRBJ1-1; V gene: TRBV3-1; clone size: .; CDR3 protein: CTSSRLYPISIRTEAFF; CDR3 DNA: TGTACCAGCAGCAGGCTGTATCCCATTTCAATTCGCACTGAAGCTTTCTTT
D gene: .; J gene: TRBJ1-2; V gene: TRBV7-2; clone size: many; CDR3 protein: CASSCLFRDGKTYGYTF; CDR3 DNA: TGTGCCAGCAGCTGTTTGTTCAGAGACGGAAAGACCTATGGCTACACCTTC
D gene: .; J gene: TRBJ2-2; V gene: TRBV11-3; clone size: many; CDR3 protein: CASSLVGPGELFF; CDR3 DNA: TGTGCCAGCAGCTTAGTTGGCCCCGGGGAGCTGTTTTTT
D gene: TRBD2; J gene: TRBJ2-7; V gene: TRBV20-1; clone size: once; CDR3 protein: CSARVPLAGGPYEQYF; CDR3 DNA: TGCAGTGCTAGAGTACCACTAGCGGGGGGACCCTACGAGCAGTACTTC